This is a list of T cell receptor beta chains from one sample in a study of OX40 agonist ivuxolimab in advanced cancers. Sequencing used immunoSEQ multiplex PCR; TCRdb keeps in-frame clones, though not all of them. The sample yields approximately 74,000 clones, around four fifths seen once. The sequencing used CD4+ or CD8+ T cells sorted from blood, collected in a trial of the OX40 agonist ivuxolimab. The source is an adult with an advanced solid tumor such as melanoma, head and neck, liver or kidney cancer. The CDR3 runs from the conserved cysteine through the conserved F or W. The D gene is left open where the match is weak. The listing skips clone size in some rows; elsewhere it reads once, few, many or a size class.

TRBJ2-1	.	once	TRBV6-1	CASSEHGSSNEQFF	TGTGCCAGCAGTGAACACGGGAGTTCGAATGAGCAGTTCTTC
TRBJ2-1	.	once	TRBV20-1	CSARRANEQFF	TGCAGTGCTCGGAGGGCAAATGAGCAGTTCTTC
TRBJ2-7	TRBD2	.	TRBV6-5	CASSYSSGAYEQYF	TGTGCCAGCAGTTACTCTAGCGGGGCCTACGAGCAGTACTTC
TRBJ2-3	TRBD2	.	TRBV5-1	CASSFTSGGSNTDTQYF	TGCGCCAGCAGCTTCACATCGGGGGGATCCAACACAGATACGCAGTATTTT
TRBJ2-5	.	.	TRBV19	CASSIGNGAGRVTQYF	TGTGCCAGTAGTATAGGAAATGGGGCCGGCAGGGTGACCCAGTACTTC
TRBJ1-4	.	.	TRBV7-9	CASSSGRNNEKLFF	TGTGCCAGCAGCTCGGGACGGAACAATGAAAAACTGTTTTTT
TRBJ1-1	.	.	TRBV6-1	CASSELDSEAFF	TGTGCCAGCAGTGAACTCGACAGTGAAGCTTTCTTT
TRBJ1-2	TRBD1	.	TRBV10-2	CASSADRASGYTF	TGCGCCAGCAGTGCGGACAGGGCCTCTGGCTACACCTTC
TRBJ2-1	.	few	TRBV5-4	CASSLGQDRNEQFF	TGTGCCAGCAGCTTGGGACAGGATCGCAATGAGCAGTTCTTC
TRBJ2-5	.	.	TRBV7-2	CASSSGQTSRETQYF	TGTGCCAGCAGCTCCGGACAGACCTCGAGGGAGACCCAGTACTTC
TRBJ1-3	.	.	TRBV5-1	CASSGGNTIYF	TGCGCCAGCAGTGGAGGAAACACCATATATTTT
TRBJ2-6	TRBD1	.	TRBV29-1	CSVDGGQAGANVLTF	TGCAGCGTTGATGGCGGACAGGCCGGGGCCAACGTCCTGACTTTC
TRBJ2-3	TRBD2	once	TRBV5-1	CASSLGLAGAGVDTQYF	TGCGCCAGCAGCTTGGGCCTAGCGGGAGCGGGGGTGGATACGCAGTATTTT
TRBJ1-5	TRBD1	.	TRBV29-1	CSAADRTWEPQHF	TGCAGCGCCGCGGACAGGACCTGGGAGCCCCAGCATTTT
TRBJ1-1	TRBD1	.	TRBV7-9	CASSRKFGQGGAEAFF	TGTGCCAGCAGCCGAAAGTTCGGACAGGGGGGAGCTGAAGCTTTCTTT
TRBJ1-6	TRBD1	.	TRBV18	CASSLQQGGDSPLHF	TGTGCCAGCTCACTGCAACAGGGGGGAGATTCACCCCTCCACTTT
TRBJ1-5	.	few	TRBV7-2	CASSPGADQPQHF	TGTGCCAGCAGCCCGGGAGCGGATCAGCCCCAGCATTTT
TRBJ2-7	.	.	TRBV7-6	CASTISWNSYEQYF	TGTGCCAGCACCATAAGTTGGAACTCCTACGAGCAGTACTTC
TRBJ2-1	.	.	TRBV7-3	CASSSTGKSYNEQFF	TGTGCCAGCAGCTCTACAGGGAAGTCCTACAATGAGCAGTTCTTC
TRBJ2-1	TRBD2	.	TRBV15	CATSRRTGLAGRFSYNEQFF	TGTGCCACCAGCAGGAGGACGGGCCTAGCGGGTAGGTTCTCCTACAATGAGCAGTTCTTC
TRBJ2-3	.	.	TRBV6-1	CASSLRAIGADTQYF	TGTGCCAGCAGCTTAAGGGCTATCGGAGCAGATACGCAGTATTTT
TRBJ2-5	.	.	TRBV5-4	CASSLWAVQETQYF	TGTGCCAGCAGCTTGTGGGCAGTCCAAGAGACCCAGTACTTC
TRBJ2-3	.	.	TRBV2	CASRGVWTDTQYF	TGTGCCAGCAGGGGCGTATGGACAGATACGCAGTATTTT
TRBJ1-1	.	.	TRBV6-6	CASTRTANTEAFF	TGTGCCAGCACCAGGACAGCGAACACTGAAGCTTTCTTT
TRBJ2-2	.	.	TRBV2	CASSIFDGTSGELFF	TGTGCCAGCAGTATTTTTGATGGGACATCCGGGGAGCTGTTTTTT
TRBJ2-7	TRBD1	once	TRBV5-1	CASMQGANSYEQYF	TGCGCCAGCATGCAGGGGGCGAACTCCTACGAGCAGTACTTC
TRBJ2-3	.	.	TRBV5-1	CASSLDSGRDTQYF	TGCGCCAGCAGCCTGGACAGCGGAAGGGATACGCAGTATTTT
TRBJ2-7	.	few	TRBV18	CASSRAQGSYEQYF	TGTGCCAGCTCACGCGCACAGGGATCCTACGAGCAGTACTTC
TRBJ2-2	TRBD2	once	TRBV19	CASSLAGGPVGELFF	TGTGCCAGTAGTCTAGCGGGGGGGCCTGTAGGGGAGCTGTTTTTT
TRBJ1-5	.	.	TRBV28	CASRSYDSNQPQHF	TGTGCCAGCAGATCCTACGATAGCAATCAGCCCCAGCATTTT
TRBJ2-7	.	.	TRBV10-3	CAISEFMGYEQYF	TGTGCCATCAGTGAGTTTATGGGCTACGAGCAGTACTTC
TRBJ1-1	.	.	TRBV19	CASSDYRDWAEAFF	TGTGCCAGTAGTGACTACAGGGATTGGGCTGAAGCTTTCTTT
TRBJ1-1	.	.	TRBV6-5	CASSPNRQTTEAFF	TGTGCCAGCAGTCCGAACCGACAGACTACTGAAGCTTTCTTT
TRBJ2-7	TRBD2	.	TRBV19	CASSTLAGVGYEQYF	TGTGCCAGTAGTACTCTAGCGGGAGTAGGCTACGAGCAGTACTTC
TRBJ1-2	.	.	TRBV5-6	CASSLNGIYGYTF	TGTGCCAGCAGCTTGAACGGCATCTATGGCTACACCTTC
TRBJ2-5	TRBD1	few	TRBV7-9	CASSSRTGGETQYF	TGTGCCAGCAGCTCCCGAACAGGGGGAGAGACCCAGTACTTC